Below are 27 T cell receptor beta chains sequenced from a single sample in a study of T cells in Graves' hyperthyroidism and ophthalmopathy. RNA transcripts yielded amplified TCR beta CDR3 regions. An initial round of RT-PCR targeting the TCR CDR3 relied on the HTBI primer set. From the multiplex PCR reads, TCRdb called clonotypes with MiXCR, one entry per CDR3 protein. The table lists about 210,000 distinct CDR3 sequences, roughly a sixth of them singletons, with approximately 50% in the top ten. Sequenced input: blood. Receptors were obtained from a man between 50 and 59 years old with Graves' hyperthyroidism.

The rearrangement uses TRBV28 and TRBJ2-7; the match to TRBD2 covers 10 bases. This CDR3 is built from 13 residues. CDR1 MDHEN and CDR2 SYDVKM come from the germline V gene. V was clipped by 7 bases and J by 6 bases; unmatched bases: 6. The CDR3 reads CASNLAGAIEQYF. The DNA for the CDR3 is TGTGCCAGCAACCTAGCGGGAGCGATCGAGCAGTACTTC.

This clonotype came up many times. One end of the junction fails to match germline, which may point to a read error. The CDR3 region is CASGEEAGGRNQYF. CDR3 nucleotide sequence: TGTGCCAGCGGTGAAGAAGCGGGAGGAAGGAATCAGTACTTC. The chain joins TRBV2 to TRBJ2-5; the match to TRBD2 covers 9 bases. Germline V gene data show CDR1 as SNHLY and CDR2 as FYNNEI. The CDR3 is made up of 14 amino acids.

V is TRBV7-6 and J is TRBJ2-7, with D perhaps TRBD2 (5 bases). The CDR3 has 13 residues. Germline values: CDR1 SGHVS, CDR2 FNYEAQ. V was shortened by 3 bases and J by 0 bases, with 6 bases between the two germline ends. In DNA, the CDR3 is TGTGCCAGCAGCTTCCGGGGCTCCTACGAGCAGTACTTC. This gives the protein CASSFRGSYEQYF.

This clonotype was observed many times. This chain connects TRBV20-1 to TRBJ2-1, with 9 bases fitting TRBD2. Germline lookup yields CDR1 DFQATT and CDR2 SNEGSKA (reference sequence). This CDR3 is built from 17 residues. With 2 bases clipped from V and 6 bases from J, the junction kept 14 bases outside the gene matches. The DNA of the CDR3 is TGCAGTGCTAGACTAATCGGACCGGGACTAGCAGCCAATGAGCAGTTCTTC. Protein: CSARLIGPGLAANEQFF.

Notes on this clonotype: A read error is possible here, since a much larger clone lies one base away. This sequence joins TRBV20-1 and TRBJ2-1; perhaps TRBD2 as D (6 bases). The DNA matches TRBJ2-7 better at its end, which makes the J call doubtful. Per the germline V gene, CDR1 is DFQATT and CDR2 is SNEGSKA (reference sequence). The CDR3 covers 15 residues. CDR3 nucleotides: TGCAGTGCTAAACGGGCGGAGGGCTCCTACAATGAGCAGTACTTC. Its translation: CSAKRAEGSYNEQYF.

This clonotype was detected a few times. CDR3 region: CASSPASYQETQYF. CDR3 nucleotides: TGTGCCAGCTCACCGGCCTCATATCAAGAGACCCAGTACTTC. The J gene is TRBJ2-5, the V gene TRBV18; D not resolved. Trimming left V 3 bases short and J 2 bases short, with 10 bases between. The CDR3 consists of 14 residues. Germline lookup yields CDR1 KGHSH and CDR2 LQKENI. Filled out from reference TRBV18 and TRBJ2-5, the complete variable domain reads NAGVMQNPRHLVRRRGQEARLRCSPMKGHSHVYWYRQLPEEGLKFMVYLQKENIIDESGMPKERFSAEFPKEGPSILRIQQVVRGDSAAYFCASSPASYQETQYFGPGTRLLVL.

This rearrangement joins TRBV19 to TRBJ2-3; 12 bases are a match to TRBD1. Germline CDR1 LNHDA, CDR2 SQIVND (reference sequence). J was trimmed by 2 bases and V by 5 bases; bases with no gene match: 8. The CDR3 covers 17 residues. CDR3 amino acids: CASSARDRGLTTDTQYF. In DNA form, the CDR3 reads TGTGCCAGTAGTGCGAGGGACAGGGGGCTGACCACAGATACGCAGTATTTT.

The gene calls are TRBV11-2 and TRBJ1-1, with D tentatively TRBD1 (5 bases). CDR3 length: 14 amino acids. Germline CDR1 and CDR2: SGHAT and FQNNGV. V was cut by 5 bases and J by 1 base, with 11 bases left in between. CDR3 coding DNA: TGTGCCAGCAGCACCAGTGGACAGAACACTGAAGCTTTCTTT. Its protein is CASSTSGQNTEAFF. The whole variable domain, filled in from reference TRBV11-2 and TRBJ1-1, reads EAGVAQSPRYKIIEKRQSVAFWCNPISGHATLYWYQQILGQGPKLLIQFQNNGVVDDSQLPKDRFSAERLKGVDSTLKIQPAKLEDSAVYLCASSTSGQNTEAFFGQGTRLTVV.

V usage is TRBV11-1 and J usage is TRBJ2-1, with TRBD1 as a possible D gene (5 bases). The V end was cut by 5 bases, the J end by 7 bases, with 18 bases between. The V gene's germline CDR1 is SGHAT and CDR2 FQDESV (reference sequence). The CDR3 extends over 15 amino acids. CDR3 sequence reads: CASSQTRDLLNEQFF. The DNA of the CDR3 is TGTGCCAGCAGCCAGACCAGGGATTTGTTAAATGAGCAGTTCTTC. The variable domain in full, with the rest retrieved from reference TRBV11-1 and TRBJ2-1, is EAEVAQSPRYKITEKSQAVAFWCDPISGHATLYWYRQILGQGPELLVQFQDESVVDDSQLPKDRFSAERLKGVDSTLKIQPAELGDSAMYLCASSQTRDLLNEQFFGPGTRLTVL.

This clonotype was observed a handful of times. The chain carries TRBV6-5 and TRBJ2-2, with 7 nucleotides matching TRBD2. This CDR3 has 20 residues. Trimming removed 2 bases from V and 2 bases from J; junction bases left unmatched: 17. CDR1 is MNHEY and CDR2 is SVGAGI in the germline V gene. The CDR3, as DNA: TGTGCCAGCAGTTACCCACGACTAGCAAAGCGGGAATCCAACACCGGGGAGCTGTTTTTT. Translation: CASSYPRLAKRESNTGELFF.

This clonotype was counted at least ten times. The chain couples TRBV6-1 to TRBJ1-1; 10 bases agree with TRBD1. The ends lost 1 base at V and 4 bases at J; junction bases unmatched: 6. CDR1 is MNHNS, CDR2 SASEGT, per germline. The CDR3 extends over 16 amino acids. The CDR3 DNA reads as TGTGCCAGCAGTGAAGGGAGACAGGGGGCGCGCACTGAAGCTTTCTTT. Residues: CASSEGRQGARTEAFF.

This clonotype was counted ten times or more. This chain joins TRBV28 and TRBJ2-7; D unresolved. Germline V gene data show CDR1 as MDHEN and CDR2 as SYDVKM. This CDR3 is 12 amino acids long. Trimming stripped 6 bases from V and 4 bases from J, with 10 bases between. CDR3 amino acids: CASRIPGYEQYF. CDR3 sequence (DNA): TGTGCCAGCAGAATCCCGGGTTACGAGCAGTACTTC. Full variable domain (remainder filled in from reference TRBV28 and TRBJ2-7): DVKVTQSSRYLVKRTGEKVFLECVQDMDHENMFWYRQDPGLGLRLIYFSYDVKMKEKGDIPEGYSVSREKKERFSLILESASTNQTSMYLCASRIPGYEQYFGPGTRLTVT.

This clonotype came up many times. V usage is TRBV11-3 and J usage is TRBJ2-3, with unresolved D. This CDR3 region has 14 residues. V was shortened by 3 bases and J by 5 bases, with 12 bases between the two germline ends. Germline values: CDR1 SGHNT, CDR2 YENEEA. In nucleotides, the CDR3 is TGTGCCAGCAGCTTGAGCAGGAACTTAGATACGCAGTATTTT. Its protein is CASSLSRNLDTQYF.

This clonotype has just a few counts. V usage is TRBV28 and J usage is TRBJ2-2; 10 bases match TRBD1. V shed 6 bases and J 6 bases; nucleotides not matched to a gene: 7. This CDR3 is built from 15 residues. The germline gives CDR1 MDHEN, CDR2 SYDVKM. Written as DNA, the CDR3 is TGTGCCAGCAGGGACCGGGACAGGGGCCCCGGGGAGCTGTTTTTT. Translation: CASRDRDRGPGELFF.

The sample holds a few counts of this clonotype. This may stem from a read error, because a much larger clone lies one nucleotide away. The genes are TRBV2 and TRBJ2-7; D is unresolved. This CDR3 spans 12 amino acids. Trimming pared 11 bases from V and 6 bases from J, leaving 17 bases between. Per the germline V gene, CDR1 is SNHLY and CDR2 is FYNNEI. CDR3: CARSSPKGEQYF. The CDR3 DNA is TGTGCCCGAAGCAGCCCAAAAGGCGAGCAGTACTTC.

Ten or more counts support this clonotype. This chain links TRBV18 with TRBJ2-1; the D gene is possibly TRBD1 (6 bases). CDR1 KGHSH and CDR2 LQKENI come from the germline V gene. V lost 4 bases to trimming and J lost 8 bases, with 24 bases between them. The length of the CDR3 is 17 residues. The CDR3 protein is CASSLIQGMVGKDEQFF. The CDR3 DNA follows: TGTGCCAGCTCACTGATTCAGGGGATGGTTGGAAAGGATGAGCAGTTCTTC.

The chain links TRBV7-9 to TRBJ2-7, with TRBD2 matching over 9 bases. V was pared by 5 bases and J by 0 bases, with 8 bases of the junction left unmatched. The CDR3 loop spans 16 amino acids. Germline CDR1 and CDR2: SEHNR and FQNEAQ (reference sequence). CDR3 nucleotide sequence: TGTGCCAGCAGCCTAAGACTAGCGGCCACCTCCTACGAGCAGTACTTC. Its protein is CASSLRLAATSYEQYF.

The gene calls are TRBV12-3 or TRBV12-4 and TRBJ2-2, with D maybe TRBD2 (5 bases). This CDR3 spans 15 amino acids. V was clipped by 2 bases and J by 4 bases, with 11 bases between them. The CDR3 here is CASSLNSGLTGELFF. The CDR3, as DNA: TGTGCCAGCAGTTTAAACAGCGGCCTCACCGGGGAGCTGTTTTTT.

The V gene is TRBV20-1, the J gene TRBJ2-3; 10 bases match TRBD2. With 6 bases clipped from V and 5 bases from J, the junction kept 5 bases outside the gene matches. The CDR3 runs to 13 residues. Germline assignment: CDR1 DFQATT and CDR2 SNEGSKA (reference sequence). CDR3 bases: TGCAGTGCGTTAGCGGGAGGATTAGATACGCAGTATTTT. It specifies CSALAGGLDTQYF.

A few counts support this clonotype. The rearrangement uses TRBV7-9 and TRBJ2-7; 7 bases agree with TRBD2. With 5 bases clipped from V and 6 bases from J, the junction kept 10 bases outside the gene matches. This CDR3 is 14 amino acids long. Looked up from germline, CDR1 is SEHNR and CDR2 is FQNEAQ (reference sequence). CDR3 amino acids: CASSPQPGGTEQYF. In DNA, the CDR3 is TGTGCCAGCAGCCCCCAACCCGGGGGGACCGAGCAGTACTTC.

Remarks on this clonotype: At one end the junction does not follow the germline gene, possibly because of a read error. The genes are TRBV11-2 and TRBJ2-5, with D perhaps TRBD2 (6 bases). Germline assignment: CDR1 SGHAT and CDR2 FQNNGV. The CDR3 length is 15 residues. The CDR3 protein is CASSPGLSGCETQYF. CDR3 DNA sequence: TGTGCCAGCAGCCCGGGACTTTCTGGGTGCGAGACCCAGTACTTT. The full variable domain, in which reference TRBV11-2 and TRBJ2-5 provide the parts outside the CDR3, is EAGVAQSPRYKIIEKRQSVAFWCNPISGHATLYWYQQILGQGPKLLIQFQNNGVVDDSQLPKDRFSAERLKGVDSTLKIQPAKLEDSAVYLCASSPGLSGCETQYFGPGTRLLVL.

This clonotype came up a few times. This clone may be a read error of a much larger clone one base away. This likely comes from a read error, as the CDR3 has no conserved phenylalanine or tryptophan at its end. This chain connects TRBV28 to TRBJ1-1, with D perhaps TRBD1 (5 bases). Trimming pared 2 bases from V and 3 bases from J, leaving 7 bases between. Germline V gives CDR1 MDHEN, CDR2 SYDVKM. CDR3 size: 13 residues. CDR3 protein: CASSLSRDTEAFL. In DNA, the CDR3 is TGTGCCAGCAGTTTAAGCAGGGACACTGAAGCTTTCCTT.

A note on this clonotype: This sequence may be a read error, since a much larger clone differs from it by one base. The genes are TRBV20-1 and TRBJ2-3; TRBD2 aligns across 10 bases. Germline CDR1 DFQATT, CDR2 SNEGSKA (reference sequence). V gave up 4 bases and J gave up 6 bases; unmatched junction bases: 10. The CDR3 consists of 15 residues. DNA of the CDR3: TGCAGTGCTAAACACCCACCAGCGGGAGGGGATACGCAGTATTTT. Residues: CSAKHPPAGGDTQYF.

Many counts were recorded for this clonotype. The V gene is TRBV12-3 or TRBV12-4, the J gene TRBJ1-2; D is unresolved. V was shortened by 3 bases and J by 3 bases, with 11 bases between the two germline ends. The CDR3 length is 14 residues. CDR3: CASSFSVRDYGYTF. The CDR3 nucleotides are TGTGCCAGCAGTTTCTCGGTCCGGGACTATGGCTACACCTTC.

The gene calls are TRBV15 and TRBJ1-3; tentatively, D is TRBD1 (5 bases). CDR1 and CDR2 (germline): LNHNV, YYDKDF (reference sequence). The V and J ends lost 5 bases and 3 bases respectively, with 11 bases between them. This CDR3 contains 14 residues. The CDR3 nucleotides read TGTGCCACCAGCTATAACCAGGGTGGAAACACCATATATTTT. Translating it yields CATSYNQGGNTIYF.

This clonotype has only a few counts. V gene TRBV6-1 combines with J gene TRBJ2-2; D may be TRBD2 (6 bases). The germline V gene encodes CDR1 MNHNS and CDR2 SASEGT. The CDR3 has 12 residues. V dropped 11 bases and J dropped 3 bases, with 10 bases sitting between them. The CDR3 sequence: CAGGLYTGELFF. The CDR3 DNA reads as TGTGCCGGGGGACTGTACACCGGGGAGCTGTTTTTT.

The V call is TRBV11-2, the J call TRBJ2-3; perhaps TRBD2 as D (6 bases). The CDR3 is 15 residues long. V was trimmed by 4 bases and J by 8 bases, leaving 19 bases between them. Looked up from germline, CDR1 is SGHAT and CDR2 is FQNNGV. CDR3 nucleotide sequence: TGTGCCAGCAGCTCAGGTGCGGGGCTCATAGGTACGCAGTATTTT. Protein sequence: CASSSGAGLIGTQYF.